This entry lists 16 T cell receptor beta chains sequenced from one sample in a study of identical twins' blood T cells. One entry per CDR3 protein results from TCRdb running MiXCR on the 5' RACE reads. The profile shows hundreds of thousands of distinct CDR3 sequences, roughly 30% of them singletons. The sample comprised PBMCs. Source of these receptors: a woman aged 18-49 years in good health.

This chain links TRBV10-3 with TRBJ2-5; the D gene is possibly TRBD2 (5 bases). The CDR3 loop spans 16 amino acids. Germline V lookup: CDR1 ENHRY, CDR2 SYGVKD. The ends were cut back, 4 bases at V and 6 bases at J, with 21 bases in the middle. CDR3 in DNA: TGTGCCATCAGTGCGGGATTGTACCAAGAGACCCAGACCCAGTACTTC. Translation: CAISAGLYQETQTQYF.

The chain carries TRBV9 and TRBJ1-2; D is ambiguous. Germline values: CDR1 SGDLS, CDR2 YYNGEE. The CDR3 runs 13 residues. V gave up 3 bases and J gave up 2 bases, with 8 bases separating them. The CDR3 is CASSANPNYGYTF. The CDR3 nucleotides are TGTGCCAGCAGCGCCAACCCAAACTATGGCTACACCTTC.

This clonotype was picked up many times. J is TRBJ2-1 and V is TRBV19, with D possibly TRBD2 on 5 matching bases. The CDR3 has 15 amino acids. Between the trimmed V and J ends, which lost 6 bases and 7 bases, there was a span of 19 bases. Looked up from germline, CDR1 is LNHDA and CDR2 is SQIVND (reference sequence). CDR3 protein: CASRKETSPGNEQFF. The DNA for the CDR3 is TGTGCCAGTAGAAAGGAGACTTCTCCGGGGAATGAGCAGTTCTTC.

In DNA, the CDR3 is TGTGCCAGCAGCTTTACTAGCGGGGGGGTCAATGAGCAGTTCTTC. This gives the protein CASSFTSGGVNEQFF. The chain couples TRBV7-6 to TRBJ2-1; 13 bases map to TRBD2. CDR1 and CDR2 from the germline V gene are SGHVS and FNYEAQ. There are 15 residues in the CDR3. The V and J ends lost 3 bases and 6 bases, in that order; junction bases with no gene match: 2.

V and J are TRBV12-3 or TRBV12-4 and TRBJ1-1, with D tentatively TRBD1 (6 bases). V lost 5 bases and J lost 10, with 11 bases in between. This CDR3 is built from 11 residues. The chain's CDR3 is CASSTGQSAFF. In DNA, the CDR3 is TGTGCCAGCAGTACCGGACAGTCAGCTTTCTTT.

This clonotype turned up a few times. The CDR3 protein is CSVQRGRGSYGYTF. In nucleotides, the CDR3 is TGCAGCGTCCAACGGGGGAGGGGATCTTATGGCTACACCTTC. The V and J genes are TRBV29-1 and TRBJ1-2; tentative D call: TRBD1 (5 bases). The V and J ends lost 6 bases and 5 bases respectively, with 19 bases between them. Germline values: CDR1 SQVTM, CDR2 ANQGSEA. The CDR3 consists of 14 residues.

The chain's CDR3 is CSARDLQLSYGYTF. CDR3 bases: TGCAGTGCTAGAGACTTACAGCTGTCGTATGGCTACACCTTC. V is TRBV20-1 and J is TRBJ1-2; D gene unclear. The V gene's germline CDR1 is DFQATT and CDR2 SNEGSKA (reference sequence). The germline V and J ends were trimmed by 0 bases and 5 bases, with 13 bases remaining between them. This CDR3 region has 14 residues.

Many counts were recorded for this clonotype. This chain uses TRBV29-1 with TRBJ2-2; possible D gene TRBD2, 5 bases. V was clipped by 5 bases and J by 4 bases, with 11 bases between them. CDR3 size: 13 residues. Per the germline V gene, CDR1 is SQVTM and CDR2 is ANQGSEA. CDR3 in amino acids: CSVRGSGTGELFF. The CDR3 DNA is TGCAGCGTTCGAGGGAGCGGCACCGGGGAGCTGTTTTTT.

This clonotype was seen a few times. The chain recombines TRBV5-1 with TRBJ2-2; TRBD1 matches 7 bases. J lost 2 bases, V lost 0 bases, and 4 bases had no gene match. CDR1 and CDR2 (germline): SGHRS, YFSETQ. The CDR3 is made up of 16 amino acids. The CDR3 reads CASSLAGTDNTGELFF. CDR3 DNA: TGCGCCAGCAGCTTGGCCGGGACAGACAACACCGGGGAGCTGTTTTTT.

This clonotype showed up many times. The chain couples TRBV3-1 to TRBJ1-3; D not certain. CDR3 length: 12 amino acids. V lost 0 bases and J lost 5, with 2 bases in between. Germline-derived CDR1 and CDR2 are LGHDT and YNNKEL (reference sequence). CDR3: CASSQDRNTIYF. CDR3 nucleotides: TGTGCCAGCAGCCAAGACCGAAACACCATATATTTT.

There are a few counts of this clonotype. The CDR3 region is CASSSDRPVAFF. In nucleotides, the CDR3 is TGTGCCAGCAGCTCAGACAGGCCGGTTGCTTTCTTT. The chain links TRBV7-9 to TRBJ1-1, with D possibly matching TRBD1 (6 bases). V was trimmed by 4 bases and J by 11 bases, leaving 14 bases between them. There are 12 residues in the CDR3. CDR1 and CDR2 from the germline V gene are SEHNR and FQNEAQ (reference sequence).

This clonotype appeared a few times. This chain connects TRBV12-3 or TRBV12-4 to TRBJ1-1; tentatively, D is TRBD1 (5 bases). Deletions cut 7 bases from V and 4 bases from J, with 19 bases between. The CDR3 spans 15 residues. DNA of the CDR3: TGTGCCAGCAACCGGGGCCAGGCCCTAGGCACTGAAGCTTTCTTT. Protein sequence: CASNRGQALGTEAFF.

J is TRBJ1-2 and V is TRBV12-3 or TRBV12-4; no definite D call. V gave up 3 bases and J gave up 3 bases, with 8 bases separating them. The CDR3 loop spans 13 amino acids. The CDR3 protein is CASSFFLDYGYTF. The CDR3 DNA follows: TGTGCCAGCAGTTTCTTCCTGGACTATGGCTACACCTTC.

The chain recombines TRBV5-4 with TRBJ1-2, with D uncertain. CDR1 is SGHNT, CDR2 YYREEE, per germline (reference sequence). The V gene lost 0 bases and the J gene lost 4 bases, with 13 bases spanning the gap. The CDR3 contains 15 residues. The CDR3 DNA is TGTGCCAGCAGCTTGGAAGGGAATTGGGGCTATGGCTACACCTTC. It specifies CASSLEGNWGYGYTF.

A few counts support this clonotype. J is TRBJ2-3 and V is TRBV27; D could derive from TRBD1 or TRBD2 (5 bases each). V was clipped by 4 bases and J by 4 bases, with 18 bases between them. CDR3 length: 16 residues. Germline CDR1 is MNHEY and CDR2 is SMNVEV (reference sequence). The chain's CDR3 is CASSSREAPGPDTQYF. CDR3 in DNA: TGTGCCAGCAGTTCGCGTGAGGCTCCGGGGCCAGATACGCAGTATTTT.

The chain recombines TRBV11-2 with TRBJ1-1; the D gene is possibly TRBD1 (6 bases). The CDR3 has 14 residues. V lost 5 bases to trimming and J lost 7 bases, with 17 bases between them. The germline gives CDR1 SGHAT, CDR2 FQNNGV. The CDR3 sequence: CASSLTSGADEAFF. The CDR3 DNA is TGTGCCAGCAGCCTCACTTCGGGGGCTGATGAAGCTTTCTTT.